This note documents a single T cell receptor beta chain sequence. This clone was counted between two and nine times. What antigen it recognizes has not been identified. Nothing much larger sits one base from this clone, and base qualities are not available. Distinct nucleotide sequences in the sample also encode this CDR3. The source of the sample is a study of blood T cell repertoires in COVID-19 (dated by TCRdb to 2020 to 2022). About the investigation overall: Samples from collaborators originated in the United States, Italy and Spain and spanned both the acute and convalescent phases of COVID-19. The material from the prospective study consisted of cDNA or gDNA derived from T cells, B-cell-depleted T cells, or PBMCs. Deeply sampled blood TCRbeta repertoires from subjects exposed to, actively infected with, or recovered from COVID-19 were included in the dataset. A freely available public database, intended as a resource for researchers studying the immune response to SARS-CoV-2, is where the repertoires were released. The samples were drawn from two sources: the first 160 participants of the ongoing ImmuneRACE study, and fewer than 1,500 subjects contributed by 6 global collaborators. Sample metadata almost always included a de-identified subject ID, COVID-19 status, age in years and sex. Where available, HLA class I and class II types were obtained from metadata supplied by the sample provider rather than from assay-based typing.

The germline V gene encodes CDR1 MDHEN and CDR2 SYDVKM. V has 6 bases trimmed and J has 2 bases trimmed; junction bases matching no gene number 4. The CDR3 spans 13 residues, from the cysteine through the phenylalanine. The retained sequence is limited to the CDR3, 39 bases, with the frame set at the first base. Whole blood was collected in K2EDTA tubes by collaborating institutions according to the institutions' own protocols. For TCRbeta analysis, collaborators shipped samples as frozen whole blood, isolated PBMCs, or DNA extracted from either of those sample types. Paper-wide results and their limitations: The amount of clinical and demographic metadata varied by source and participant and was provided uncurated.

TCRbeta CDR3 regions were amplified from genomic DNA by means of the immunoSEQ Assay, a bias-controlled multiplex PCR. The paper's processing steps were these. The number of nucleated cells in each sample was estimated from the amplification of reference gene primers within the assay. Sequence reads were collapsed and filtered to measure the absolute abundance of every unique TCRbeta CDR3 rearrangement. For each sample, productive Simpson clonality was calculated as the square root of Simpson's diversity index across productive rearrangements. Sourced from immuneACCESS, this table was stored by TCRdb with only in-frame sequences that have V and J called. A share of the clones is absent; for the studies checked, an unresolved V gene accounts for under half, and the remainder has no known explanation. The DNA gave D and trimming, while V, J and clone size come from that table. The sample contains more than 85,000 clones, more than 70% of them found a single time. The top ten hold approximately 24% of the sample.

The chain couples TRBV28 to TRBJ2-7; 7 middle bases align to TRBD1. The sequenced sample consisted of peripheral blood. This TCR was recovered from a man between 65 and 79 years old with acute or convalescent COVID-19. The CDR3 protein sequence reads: CASRGDSTYEQYF. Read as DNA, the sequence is TGTGCCAGCAGAGGGGACAGCACCTACGAGCAGTACTTC.